A selection of T cell receptor beta chains follows, all from one sample in a study of beta chain features in type 1 diabetes. The method was immunoSEQ multiplex PCR; TCRdb's version includes in-frame clones alone and lacks a portion of them. This sample carries 400,000 to 450,000 clones, roughly 14% of them seen once, and the ten largest clones take roughly 0.036%. Sequencing input: naive CD4+ T cells from blood. All receptors come from a man aged 30 to 39 in good health. Each CDR3 is given with its conserved first and last residue. D genes are given only for firm matches. Clone size is given for some rows only: seen once, a few or many times, or a class if the clone is expanded.

V,J,size,D,CDR3,DNA
TRBV21-1,TRBJ1-3,few,NA,CASSKAADPGNTIYF,TGTGCCAGCAGCAAAGCTGCGGACCCTGGAAACACCATATATTTT
TRBV9,TRBJ2-1,few,NA,CASSSGGAFYNEQFF,TGTGCCAGCAGCTCTGGGGGGGCCTTCTACAATGAGCAGTTCTTC
TRBV5-4,TRBJ2-7,few,NA,CASSSRVESSYEQYF,TGTGCCAGCAGCTCCAGGGTAGAGAGCTCCTACGAGCAGTACTTC
TRBV11-2,TRBJ2-7,few,NA,CASSAWDGTYEQYF,TGTGCCAGCAGCGCCTGGGACGGCACCTACGAGCAGTACTTC
TRBV6-6,TRBJ2-1,few,TRBD1,CASSPGQGNYNEQFF,TGTGCCAGCAGCCCGGGACAGGGGAATTACAATGAGCAGTTCTTC
TRBV18,TRBJ2-5,NA,NA,CASSPGPGGETQYF,TGTGCCAGCTCCCCAGGACCTGGTGGAGAGACCCAGTACTTC
TRBV4-1,TRBJ1-5,NA,TRBD1,CASSQGPRTGQPQHF,TGCGCCAGCAGCCAAGGACCGAGGACAGGGCAGCCCCAGCATTTT
TRBV7-6,TRBJ1-5,few,NA,CASSLESGGRDQPQHF,TGTGCCAGCAGCTTAGAGTCCGGGGGCCGGGATCAGCCCCAGCATTTT
TRBV7-9,TRBJ2-3,few,NA,CASSPRGDTQYF,TGTGCCAGCAGCCCGAGGGGAGATACGCAGTATTTT
TRBV10-3,TRBJ1-2,NA,NA,CAISGSRNYGYTF,TGTGCCATCAGTGGTAGCCGTAACTATGGCTACACCTTC
TRBV7-9,TRBJ2-5,NA,TRBD1,CASSPGTGQKTQYF,TGTGCCAGCAGCCCCGGGACAGGCCAAAAGACCCAGTACTTC
TRBV25-1,TRBJ2-7,NA,NA,CASSALDGTYEQYF,TGTGCCAGCAGTGCCTTGGACGGGACCTACGAGCAGTACTTC
TRBV2,TRBJ2-1,few,NA,CASSEDEGRPYNEQFF,TGTGCCAGCAGTGAAGATGAGGGGAGGCCATACAATGAGCAGTTCTTC
TRBV4-3,TRBJ2-7,few,TRBD2,CASSQDLGSWGGSYEQYF,TGCGCCAGCAGCCAAGATCTCGGGAGTTGGGGGGGCTCCTACGAGCAGTACTTC
TRBV30,TRBJ2-1,NA,NA,CAWIGTNSYNEQFF,TGTGCCTGGATCGGGACAAACTCCTACAATGAGCAGTTCTTC
TRBV30,TRBJ1-2,few,NA,CAWSVATDYTF,TGTGCCTGGAGTGTTGCGACAGACTACACCTTC
TRBV5-1,TRBJ2-3,NA,NA,CASSLVARQATDTQYF,TGCGCCAGCAGCTTGGTGGCGAGGCAGGCAACAGATACGCAGTATTTT
TRBV7-9,TRBJ2-1,few,NA,CASSLMTNEQFF,TGTGCCAGCAGCCTCATGACCAATGAGCAGTTCTTC
TRBV29-1,TRBJ2-1,NA,NA,CSVRRGGFNEQFF,TGCAGCGTCCGTAGGGGGGGCTTCAATGAGCAGTTCTTC
TRBV7-2,TRBJ2-5,few,NA,CASSLVRQETQYF,TGTGCCAGCAGCTTAGTCCGCCAAGAGACCCAGTACTTC
TRBV7-6,TRBJ2-1,NA,TRBD2,CASSFSGSEYNEQFF,TGTGCCAGCAGCTTCAGCGGGAGTGAATACAATGAGCAGTTCTTC
TRBV10-3,TRBJ1-1,NA,TRBD1,CAISELGTGRNTEAFF,TGTGCCATCAGTGAGTTAGGGACAGGGAGGAACACTGAAGCTTTCTTT
TRBV30,TRBJ1-3,NA,NA,CAWSVTFGETTIYF,TGTGCCTGGAGTGTAACCTTTGGGGAGACTACCATATATTTT
TRBV19,TRBJ1-4,NA,TRBD1,CASGGTEIIKLFF,TGTGCCAGTGGTGGGACAGAGATTATAAAACTGTTTTTT
TRBV6-5,TRBJ1-2,few,NA,CASSYADRLYGYTF,TGTGCCAGCAGTTACGCCGACAGACTTTATGGCTACACCTTC
TRBV11-2,TRBJ2-7,NA,TRBD1,CASSRSTGTDYEQYF,TGTGCCAGCAGCCGAAGTACCGGGACAGACTACGAGCAGTACTTC
TRBV7-2,TRBJ1-2,NA,TRBD1,CASGRRQGFGYTF,TGTGCCAGCGGGCGGAGACAGGGTTTTGGCTACACCTTC
TRBV5-1,TRBJ2-5,NA,TRBD2,CASSPERGSETQYF,TGCGCCAGCAGCCCGGAGCGGGGTTCGGAGACCCAGTACTTC
TRBV5-1,TRBJ2-7,few,NA,CASSQQGGHEQYF,TGCGCCAGCAGCCAGCAGGGGGGCCACGAGCAGTACTTC
TRBV6-6,TRBJ1-1,few,NA,CASSYGSNTEAFF,TGTGCCAGCAGTTACGGATCGAACACTGAAGCTTTCTTT
TRBV28,TRBJ2-5,NA,NA,CASSLSHYGETQYF,TGTGCCAGCAGTTTATCTCACTATGGGGAGACCCAGTACTTC
TRBV7-3,TRBJ2-1,NA,TRBD1,CASSLDRASYNEQFF,TGTGCCAGCAGCTTGGACAGGGCATCCTACAATGAGCAGTTCTTC
TRBV4-3,TRBJ1-4,few,TRBD1,CASSQEGTGTGDEKLFF,TGCGCCAGCAGCCAAGAGGGAACCGGGACAGGGGATGAAAAACTGTTTTTT
TRBV9,TRBJ2-6,few,NA,CASSVDLLSGANVLTF,TGTGCCAGCAGCGTAGATCTCTTATCTGGGGCCAACGTCCTGACTTTC
TRBV30,TRBJ2-4,few,NA,CASGAGRTLAKNIQYF,TGTGCCTCGGGGGCGGGCAGGACACTAGCCAAAAACATTCAGTACTTC
TRBV4-1,TRBJ2-5,NA,NA,CASSQVDGETQYF,TGCGCCAGCAGCCAAGTGGACGGTGAGACCCAGTACTTC
TRBV29-1,TRBJ2-3,NA,NA,CSVATRGAFDTQYF,TGCAGCGTTGCGACCAGGGGGGCGTTTGATACGCAGTATTTT
TRBV2,TRBJ2-6,few,NA,CASGRRSISGANVLTF,TGTGCCAGCGGGCGGCGATCAATCTCTGGGGCCAACGTCCTGACTTTC
TRBV5-4,TRBJ1-1,few,NA,CASSSADRNTEAFF,TGTGCCAGCAGCTCGGCGGACAGGAACACTGAAGCTTTCTTT
TRBV28,TRBJ1-2,NA,TRBD1,CATLRTGAGGYTF,TGTGCCACCCTCCGGACAGGGGCAGGTGGCTACACCTTC